Detailed here is one T cell receptor beta chain. This entry comes from a study of cytomegalovirus exposure and HLA in healthy donors. The data were produced by immunoSEQ multiplex PCR, yet TCRdb's version contains in-frame clones alone and is incomplete. The sample includes about 140,000 clones, 87% of them seen just once. The germline V gene encodes CDR1 SGHRS and CDR2 YFSETQ. There are 15 residues in the CDR3. Trimming left V 4 bases short and J 0 bases short, with 10 bases between. The genes are TRBV5-1 and TRBJ1-4; D perhaps matches TRBD1 (6 bases). Sequenced material: PBMCs. The clonotype was recovered from a man younger than 35 in good health and CMV-seropositive. The CDR3 DNA sequence: TGCGCCAGCAGCCCGGGACACTCAACTAATGAAAAACTGTTTTTT. It yields the protein CASSPGHSTNEKLFF.